The 4 T cell receptor beta chains below all came from one sample that was sequenced in a study of shared clonotypes between healthy human individuals. Only CD45RO-negative cells positively selected for CCR7 counted as naive CD8 cells, so terminally differentiated effector memory CD45RA+ cells were excluded. Measured with immunoSEQ multiplex PCR; TCRdb has only the in-frame clones, and not every one. The sample shows hundreds of thousands of clones, about 95% of them seen only once. The sequencing input was naive CD8+ T cells sorted from blood. The receptors were sampled from a woman aged 25 to 39 in good health.

The V gene is TRBV27, the J gene TRBJ2-7, with TRBD2 matching over 13 bases. CDR1 is MNHEY and CDR2 is SMNVEV in the germline V gene (reference sequence). The V segment lost 5 bases and the J segment 3 bases; nucleotides outside the gene matches: 7. The CDR3 covers 16 residues. The CDR3 DNA reads TGTGCCAGCAGTCCCGGGACTAGCGGGAACCTCTACGAGCAGTACTTC. It yields the protein CASSPGTSGNLYEQYF.

This rearrangement joins TRBV6-1 to TRBJ2-7, with 9 bases aligning to TRBD1. The CDR3 has 14 amino acids. The trim removed 4 bases at V and 3 bases at J, leaving 4 bases unmatched. The V gene's germline CDR1 is MNHNS and CDR2 SASEGT. Written as DNA, the CDR3 is TGTGCCAGCAGTGGGGACAGGGACTACTACGAGCAGTACTTC. Amino acids: CASSGDRDYYEQYF.

The chain combines TRBV6-6 with TRBJ2-1; D is ambiguous. Germline CDR1 is MNHNY and CDR2 is SVGAGI (reference sequence). The germline V and J ends were trimmed by 8 bases and 4 bases, with 12 bases remaining between them. The CDR3 runs to 13 residues. CDR3 amino acids: CASYRRQYNEQFF. CDR3 DNA sequence: TGTGCCAGCTACCGCCGGCAGTACAATGAGCAGTTCTTC.

A remark on this clone: Other DNA variants within this sample encode the same CDR3. This chain links TRBV7-9 with TRBJ2-2, with no clear D. The CDR3 sequence is 11 residues long. CDR1 is SEHNR and CDR2 is FQNEAQ in the germline V gene (reference sequence). The ends were cut back, 3 bases at V and 6 bases at J, with 2 bases in the middle. In DNA, the CDR3 is TGTGCCAGCAGCTTCGCCGGGGAGCTGTTTTTT. Its protein is CASSFAGELFF.